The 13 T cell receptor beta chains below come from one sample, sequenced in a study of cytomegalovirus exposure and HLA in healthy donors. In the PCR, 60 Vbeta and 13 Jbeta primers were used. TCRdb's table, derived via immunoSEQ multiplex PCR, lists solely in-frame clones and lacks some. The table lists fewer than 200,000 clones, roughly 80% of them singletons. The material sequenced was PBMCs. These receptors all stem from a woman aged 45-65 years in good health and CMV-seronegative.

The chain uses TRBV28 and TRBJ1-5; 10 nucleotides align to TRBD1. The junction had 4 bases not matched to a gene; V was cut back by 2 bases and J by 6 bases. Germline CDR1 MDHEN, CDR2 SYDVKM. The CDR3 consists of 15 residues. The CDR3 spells CASSLSGQGVQPQHF. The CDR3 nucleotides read TGTGCCAGCAGTTTAAGCGGACAGGGGGTTCAGCCCCAGCATTTT.

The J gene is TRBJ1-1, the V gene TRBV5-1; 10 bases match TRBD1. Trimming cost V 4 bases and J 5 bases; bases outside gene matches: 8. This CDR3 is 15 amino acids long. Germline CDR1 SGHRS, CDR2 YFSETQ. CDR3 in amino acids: CASSPGQGEGTEAFF. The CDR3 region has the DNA TGCGCCAGCAGCCCTGGACAGGGGGAAGGAACTGAAGCTTTCTTT.

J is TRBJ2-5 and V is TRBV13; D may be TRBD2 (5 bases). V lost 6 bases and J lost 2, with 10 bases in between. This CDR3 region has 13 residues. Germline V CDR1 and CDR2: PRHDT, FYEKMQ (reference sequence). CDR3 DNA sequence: TGTGCCAGCAGTATTCGGGGACAAGAGACCCAGTACTTC. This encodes CASSIRGQETQYF.

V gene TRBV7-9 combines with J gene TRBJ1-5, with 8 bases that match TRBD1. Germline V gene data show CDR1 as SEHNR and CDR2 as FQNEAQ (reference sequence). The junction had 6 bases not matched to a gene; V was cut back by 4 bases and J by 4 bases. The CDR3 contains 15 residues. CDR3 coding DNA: TGTGCCAGCAGCTCCATGGACAGGGTAAATCAGCCCCAGCATTTT. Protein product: CASSSMDRVNQPQHF.

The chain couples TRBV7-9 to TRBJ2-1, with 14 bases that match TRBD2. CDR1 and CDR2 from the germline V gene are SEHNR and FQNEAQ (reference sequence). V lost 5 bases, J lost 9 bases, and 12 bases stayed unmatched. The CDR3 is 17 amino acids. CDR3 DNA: TGTGCCAGCAGCCCAACGTCCGGACTAGCGGGAGGTAGTGAGCAGTTCTTC. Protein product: CASSPTSGLAGGSEQFF.

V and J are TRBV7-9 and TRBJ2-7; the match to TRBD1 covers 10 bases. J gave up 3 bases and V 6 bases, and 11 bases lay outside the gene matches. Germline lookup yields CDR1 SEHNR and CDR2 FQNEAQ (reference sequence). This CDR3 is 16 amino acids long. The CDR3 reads CASSHPARTGGYEQYF. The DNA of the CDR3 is TGTGCCAGCAGTCACCCGGCACGGACAGGGGGCTACGAGCAGTACTTC.

The CDR3 nucleotides are TGTGCCAGCAGCGTAGACTCGGGAGCCTACGAGCAGTACTTC. Translation: CASSVDSGAYEQYF. The genes are TRBV9 and TRBJ2-7; D is possibly TRBD2 (6 bases). CDR1 is SGDLS, CDR2 YYNGEE, per germline. The CDR3 loop spans 14 amino acids. Trimming cost V 0 bases and J 2 bases, with 9 bases left between them.

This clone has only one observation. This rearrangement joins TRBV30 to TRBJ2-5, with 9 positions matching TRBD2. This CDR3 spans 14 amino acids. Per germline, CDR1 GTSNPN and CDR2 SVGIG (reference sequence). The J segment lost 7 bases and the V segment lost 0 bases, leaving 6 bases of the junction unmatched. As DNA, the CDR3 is TGTGCCTGGAGTGTACTTCTGCGGGAGGGGACCCAGTACTTC. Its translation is CAWSVLLREGTQYF.

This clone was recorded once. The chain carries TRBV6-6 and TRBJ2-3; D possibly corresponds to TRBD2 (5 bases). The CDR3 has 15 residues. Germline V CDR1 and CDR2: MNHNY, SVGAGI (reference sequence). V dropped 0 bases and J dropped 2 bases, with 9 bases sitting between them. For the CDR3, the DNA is TGTGCCAGCAGTTACTCGCGACGGGACACAGATACGCAGTATTTT. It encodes CASSYSRRDTDTQYF.

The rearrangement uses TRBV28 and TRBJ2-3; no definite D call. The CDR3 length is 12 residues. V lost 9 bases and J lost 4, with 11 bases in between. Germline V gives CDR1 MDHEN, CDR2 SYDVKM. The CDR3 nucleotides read TGTGCCAGTAGTCTTCGGGCAGATACGCAGTATTTT. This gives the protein CASSLRADTQYF.

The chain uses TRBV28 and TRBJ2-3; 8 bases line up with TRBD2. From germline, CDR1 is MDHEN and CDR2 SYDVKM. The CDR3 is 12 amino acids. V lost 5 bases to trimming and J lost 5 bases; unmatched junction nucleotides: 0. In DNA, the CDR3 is TGTGCCAGCAGTAGCGGGGGAGATACGCAGTATTTT. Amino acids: CASSSGGDTQYF.

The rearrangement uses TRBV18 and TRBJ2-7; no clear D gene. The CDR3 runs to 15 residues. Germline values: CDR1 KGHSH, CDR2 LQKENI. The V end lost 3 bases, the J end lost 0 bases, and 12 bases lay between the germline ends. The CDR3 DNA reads TGTGCCAGCTCACCCCCTGACTCACTCTCCTACGAGCAGTACTTC. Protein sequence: CASSPPDSLSYEQYF.

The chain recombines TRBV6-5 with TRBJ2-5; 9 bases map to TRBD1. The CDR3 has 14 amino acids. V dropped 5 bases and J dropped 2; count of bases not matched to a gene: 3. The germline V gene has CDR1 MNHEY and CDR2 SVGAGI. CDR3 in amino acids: CASSRGQGQETQYF. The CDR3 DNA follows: TGTGCCAGCAGTAGGGGACAGGGTCAAGAGACCCAGTACTTC.